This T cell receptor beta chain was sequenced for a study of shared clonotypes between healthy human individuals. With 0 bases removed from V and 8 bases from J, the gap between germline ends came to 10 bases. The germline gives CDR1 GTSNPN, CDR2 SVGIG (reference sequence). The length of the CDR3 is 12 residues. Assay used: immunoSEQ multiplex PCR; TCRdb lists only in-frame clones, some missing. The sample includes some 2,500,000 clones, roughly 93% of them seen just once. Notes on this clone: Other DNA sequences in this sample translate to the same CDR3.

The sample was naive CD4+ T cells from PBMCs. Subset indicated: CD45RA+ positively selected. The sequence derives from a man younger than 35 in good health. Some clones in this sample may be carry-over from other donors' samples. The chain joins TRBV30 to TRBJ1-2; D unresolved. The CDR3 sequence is CAWSVPGIGYTF. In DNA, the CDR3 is TGTGCCTGGAGTGTACCAGGAATAGGCTACACCTTC.